The entry that follows covers one T cell receptor (beta chain) sequence. Antigen specificity is unknown. This sample is part of a study of shared clonotypes between healthy human individuals. Study-wide results and caveats: Non-shared clonotypes displayed generation probabilities falling below those of clonotypes present in all four donors.

Study donors comprised healthy, HIV-negative adults devoid of recent acute infection or vaccination. The CDR3 length is 14 residues. The germline V gene has CDR1 KGHSH and CDR2 LQKENI. V lost 2 bases, J lost 4 bases, and 12 bases lay in between. Clones were sequenced by immunoSEQ multiplex PCR, and TCRdb holds only the in-frame ones, with some missing. This sample has 650,000 to 800,000 clones, with 72% found just once. Sequencing was performed on memory CD4+ T cells sorted from blood. Subset of the sample: CD45RA-negative fraction. The V gene is TRBV18, the J gene TRBJ2-7, with D perhaps TRBD1 (6 bases). This clonotype originated in a young woman in good health. CDR3: CASSPGGRGYEQYF. DNA of the CDR3: TGTGCCAGCTCACCAGGGGGCAGGGGTTACGAGCAGTACTTC.